This T cell receptor (beta chain) was sequenced for a study of T cells after yellow fever vaccination. Germline loops: CDR1 SGHTA, CDR2 FQGNSA. The CDR3 is made up of 14 amino acids. The V end was cut by 3 bases, the J end by 8 bases, with 14 bases between. One entry per CDR3 protein results from TCRdb running MiXCR on the 5' RACE reads. Found here are about 320,000 distinct CDR3 sequences, about an eighth of them singletons; the top ten hold approximately 3.3%. The starting material was CD4+ T cells sorted from PBMCs, obtained 15 days after the yellow fever booster vaccination. The sequence came from a man younger than 35 who received the YFV17D yellow fever vaccine. The V call is TRBV7-2, the J call TRBJ2-1, with D possibly being TRBD2 (5 bases). CDR3 protein: CASSFTPGGYEQFF. In DNA form, the CDR3 reads TGTGCCAGCAGCTTTACTCCCGGAGGTTATGAGCAGTTCTTC.